The rows below give T cell receptor beta chains drawn from one sample of a study of shared clonotypes between healthy human individuals. TCRdb's table, derived via immunoSEQ multiplex PCR, lists solely in-frame clones and lacks some. The repertoire holds about 530,000 clones, approximately 95% seen once, with about 0.054% in the top ten. The sequencing sample was made of naive CD4+ T cells sorted from blood. These TCRs come from a woman between 25 and 40 years old in good health. The CDR3 runs from the conserved cysteine through the conserved F or W. The order of the fields is V gene, clone size, D gene, J gene, CDR3 protein, CDR3 DNA. A D gene is named only where the DNA matches it firmly. Only some rows state a clone size, as once, few, many or a class for expanded clones.

v_gene: TRBV28; abundance: -; d_gene: TRBD1; j_gene: TRBJ2-7; CDR3aa: CASSLAQGTDEQYF; CDR3nt: TGTGCCAGCAGTTTAGCACAGGGGACCGACGAGCAGTACTTC
v_gene: TRBV5-1; abundance: once; d_gene: -; j_gene: TRBJ2-7; CDR3aa: CASSYSGLEQYF; CDR3nt: TGCGCCAGCAGTTACAGTGGGTTGGAGCAGTACTTC
v_gene: TRBV18; abundance: -; d_gene: -; j_gene: TRBJ1-3; CDR3aa: CASSIRTLASASSGNTIYF; CDR3nt: TGTGCCAGCTCAATACGGACCCTAGCGTCGGCCAGTAGTGGAAACACCATATATTTT
v_gene: TRBV5-5; abundance: -; d_gene: TRBD1; j_gene: TRBJ1-1; CDR3aa: CASSIRTGQTEAFF; CDR3nt: TGTGCCAGCAGTATTAGGACAGGGCAAACTGAAGCTTTCTTT
v_gene: TRBV2; abundance: once; d_gene: TRBD2; j_gene: TRBJ2-1; CDR3aa: CASSPWTSGNYNEQFF; CDR3nt: TGTGCCAGCAGCCCCTGGACTAGCGGGAATTACAATGAGCAGTTCTTC
v_gene: TRBV10-3; abundance: -; d_gene: TRBD1; j_gene: TRBJ1-2; CDR3aa: CAIRLDRDYGYTF; CDR3nt: TGTGCCATCAGACTAGACAGGGACTATGGCTACACCTTC
v_gene: TRBV6-5; abundance: -; d_gene: TRBD1; j_gene: TRBJ1-5; CDR3aa: CASSYGTGNQPQHF; CDR3nt: TGTGCCAGCAGCTACGGGACAGGAAATCAGCCCCAGCATTTT
v_gene: TRBV10-3; abundance: -; d_gene: TRBD2; j_gene: TRBJ2-5; CDR3aa: CAIRGLAEETQYF; CDR3nt: TGTGCCATCAGGGGACTAGCCGAAGAGACCCAGTACTTC
v_gene: TRBV27; abundance: -; d_gene: -; j_gene: TRBJ1-1; CDR3aa: CASSGQGVNTEAFF; CDR3nt: TGTGCCAGCAGTGGCCAAGGGGTGAACACTGAAGCTTTCTTT
v_gene: TRBV28; abundance: -; d_gene: -; j_gene: TRBJ1-6; CDR3aa: CASSSTQGTNSPLHF; CDR3nt: TGTGCCAGCAGCAGTACTCAGGGAACTAATTCACCCCTCCACTTT
v_gene: TRBV10-2; abundance: once; d_gene: -; j_gene: TRBJ2-7; CDR3aa: CASSASGAEQYF; CDR3nt: TGCGCCAGCAGTGCGTCAGGGGCCGAGCAGTACTTC
v_gene: TRBV21-1; abundance: -; d_gene: -; j_gene: TRBJ2-7; CDR3aa: CASSKRSYEQYF; CDR3nt: TGTGCCAGCAGCAAAAGGTCCTACGAGCAGTACTTC
v_gene: TRBV19; abundance: -; d_gene: -; j_gene: TRBJ1-5; CDR3aa: CASSTTGNNQPQHF; CDR3nt: TGTGCCAGTAGTACTACAGGAAACAATCAGCCCCAGCATTTT
v_gene: TRBV19; abundance: -; d_gene: -; j_gene: TRBJ1-6; CDR3aa: CASRPDPSPLHF; CDR3nt: TGTGCCAGTAGGCCGGACCCTTCACCCCTCCACTTT
v_gene: TRBV9; abundance: -; d_gene: -; j_gene: TRBJ2-2; CDR3aa: CASSVSARRGTGELFF; CDR3nt: TGTGCCAGCAGCGTTTCGGCTAGGAGAGGCACCGGGGAGCTGTTTTTT
v_gene: TRBV5-4; abundance: -; d_gene: -; j_gene: TRBJ2-3; CDR3aa: CASRRDWSSTDTQYF; CDR3nt: TGTGCCAGCAGGCGGGACTGGTCTAGCACAGATACGCAGTATTTT
v_gene: TRBV19; abundance: -; d_gene: -; j_gene: TRBJ1-4; CDR3aa: CASSNRGPPTNEKLFF; CDR3nt: TGTGCCAGTAGTAACCGGGGGCCCCCAACTAATGAAAAACTGTTTTTT
v_gene: TRBV7-2; abundance: -; d_gene: -; j_gene: TRBJ2-1; CDR3aa: CASSLVVGAEQFF; CDR3nt: TGTGCCAGCAGCTTAGTCGTAGGGGCTGAGCAGTTCTTC
v_gene: TRBV18; abundance: -; d_gene: TRBD2; j_gene: TRBJ2-2; CDR3aa: CASSPASGRNTGELFF; CDR3nt: TGTGCCAGCTCACCTGCTAGCGGGAGAAACACCGGGGAGCTGTTTTTT
v_gene: TRBV28; abundance: -; d_gene: -; j_gene: TRBJ2-6; CDR3aa: CASNQASGANVLTF; CDR3nt: TGTGCCAGCAACCAGGCCTCTGGGGCCAACGTCCTGACTTTC
v_gene: TRBV5-5; abundance: once; d_gene: TRBD1; j_gene: TRBJ2-3; CDR3aa: CASSSDRASTDTQYF; CDR3nt: TGTGCCAGCAGTTCGGACAGGGCCAGCACAGATACGCAGTATTTT
v_gene: TRBV28; abundance: -; d_gene: -; j_gene: TRBJ2-1; CDR3aa: CASSLIPNEQFF; CDR3nt: TGTGCCAGCAGTTTAATCCCAAATGAGCAGTTCTTC
v_gene: TRBV7-2; abundance: -; d_gene: -; j_gene: TRBJ1-5; CDR3aa: CASSLFRLENQPQHF; CDR3nt: TGTGCCAGCAGCTTATTCCGGCTCGAGAATCAGCCCCAGCATTTT
v_gene: TRBV27; abundance: -; d_gene: -; j_gene: TRBJ1-4; CDR3aa: CASSSGTYNEKLFF; CDR3nt: TGTGCCAGCAGTTCGGGGACATATAATGAAAAACTGTTTTTT
v_gene: TRBV28; abundance: -; d_gene: -; j_gene: TRBJ1-2; CDR3aa: CASSFPQGWGYTF; CDR3nt: TGTGCCAGCAGTTTCCCTCAGGGTTGGGGCTACACCTTC
v_gene: TRBV5-1; abundance: -; d_gene: -; j_gene: TRBJ2-7; CDR3aa: CASSLVQGAYEQYF; CDR3nt: TGCGCCAGCAGCTTGGTTCAGGGAGCGTACGAGCAGTACTTC
v_gene: TRBV5-1; abundance: -; d_gene: -; j_gene: TRBJ1-4; CDR3aa: CASSLGFGGTSEKLFF; CDR3nt: TGCGCCAGCAGCTTAGGCTTCGGGGGCACGAGTGAAAAACTGTTTTTT
v_gene: TRBV7-9; abundance: once; d_gene: TRBD1; j_gene: TRBJ1-2; CDR3aa: CASSPRTGGHGYTF; CDR3nt: TGTGCCAGCAGCCCCCGAACAGGGGGCCATGGCTACACCTTC